The clone carrying this T cell receptor beta chain was picked up one time. Per the study methods: Nucleated cell counts were estimated from reference gene primer amplification. Sequenced by immunoSEQ multiplex PCR; TCRdb stores in-frame clones only, minus some. V and J calls and clone size are given by that table; D and trimming were obtained from the DNA. The sample lists 45,000 to 50,000 clones, around 83% occurring once. V trimming: 4 bases; J trimming: 1 base; junction bases outside the gene matches: 7. Germline V CDR1 and CDR2: SGHRS, YFSETQ. The CDR3 consists of 15 residues. This entry is derived from a study of blood T cell repertoires in COVID-19. Study context: Italy, Spain and the United States were the sources of the convalescent and acute COVID-19 samples. PBMCs, B-cell-depleted T cells, or T cells were the source of the cDNA or gDNA that made up the material.

The receptor's source is a man between 60 and 75 years old with active COVID-19. This chain uses TRBV5-1 with TRBJ1-1; TRBD1 matches at 7 bases. Material for sequencing was peripheral blood. Here the CDR3 reads CASSAPGGRNTEAFF. The DNA of the CDR3 is TGCGCCAGCAGCGCCCCAGGGGGACGGAACACTGAAGCTTTCTTT.